This TCR beta chain comes out of a study of shared clonotypes between healthy human individuals. Overall study results and limits: The genetic and exposure-history diversity represented was limited by few donors.

Every subset had its genomic DNA shared out evenly among several immunoSEQ plates. Only in-frame clones appear in the TCRdb table, and some are missing; sequencing was by immunoSEQ multiplex PCR. The table has millions of clones, 85% to 95% seen once. Turning to this clone: Its cognate antigen is unknown.

J lost 1 base, V lost 3 bases, and 3 bases had no gene match. This CDR3 comprises 16 residues. Germline values: CDR1 KGHSH, CDR2 LQKENI. Naivety among CD8 cells was defined by CD45RO negativity and positive CCR7 selection, thereby excluding terminally differentiated effector memory CD45RA+ cells. This rearrangement joins TRBV18 to TRBJ2-3, with 11 positions matching TRBD2. This receptor was taken from a man younger than 35 in good health. Some clones in this sample may be carry-over from other donors' samples. Sequencing was performed on naive CD8+ T cells from PBMCs. The chain's CDR3 is CASSPGLAGRTDTQYF. CDR3 nucleotides: TGTGCCAGCTCACCCGGACTAGCGGGTCGCACAGATACGCAGTATTTT.